Below are 20 T cell receptor beta chains sequenced from a single sample in a study of Ad26.COV2.S vaccination and SARS-CoV-2 variants (dated by TCRdb to the early 2020s). The intended sense of this specimen's time point label: individuals recovered from natural SARS-CoV-2 infection. The method was the immunoSEQ multiplex PCR assay. TCRdb took this table from immuneACCESS and kept in-frame rearrangements with V and J called. Such tables lack part of the clones; where checked against another copy, unresolved V genes explain under half of the gap, and the rest is unexplained. The sample records roughly 150,000 clones, around 86% of which are singletons. 5% of the sample is taken by the ten largest. Sequencing was performed on peripheral blood, taken after recovery from COVID-19. Receptors were obtained from a human donor who had recovered from COVID-19.

This chain links TRBV7-8 with TRBJ2-3; 7 bases are a match to TRBD1. Trimming took 2 bases from V and 6 from J; bases not matched to a gene: 5. Germline-derived CDR1 and CDR2 are SGHVS and FQNEAQ. The CDR3 totals 14 residues. The CDR3 here is CASSLLRGRDTQYF. In DNA, the CDR3 is TGTGCCAGCAGCTTATTGAGGGGGCGGGATACGCAGTATTTT.

V usage is TRBV4-3 and J usage is TRBJ1-1; 9 nucleotides align to TRBD1. CDR1 is LGHNA and CDR2 is YSLEER in the germline V gene. V trimming: 1 base; J trimming: 7 bases; junction bases outside the gene matches: 4. The CDR3 length is 14 residues. CDR3 amino acids: CASSQATGGSEAFF. The CDR3 nucleotides are TGCGCCAGCAGCCAAGCGACAGGGGGAAGTGAAGCTTTCTTT.

The chain combines TRBV30 with TRBJ1-2; TRBD1 aligns across 10 bases. This CDR3 has 15 residues. Germline V gene lookup returns CDR1 GTSNPN and CDR2 SVGIG (reference sequence). V trimming: 0 bases; J trimming: 5 bases; junction bases outside the gene matches: 6. CDR3 in amino acids: CAWSVIRTGGYGYTF. The CDR3 coding sequence is TGTGCCTGGAGTGTTATTAGGACAGGGGGATATGGCTACACCTTC.

This chain uses TRBV7-2 with TRBJ2-2, with 11 bases that match TRBD2. Germline values: CDR1 SGHTA, CDR2 FQGNSA. V lost 5 bases and J lost 3; bases outside the gene matches: 5. There are 16 residues in the CDR3. The CDR3 loop reads CASSPLAGDYTGELFF. CDR3 sequence (DNA): TGTGCCAGCAGCCCACTAGCGGGGGATTACACCGGGGAGCTGTTTTTT.

This chain connects TRBV19 to TRBJ2-7, with 10 bases aligning to TRBD1. CDR1 and CDR2 (germline): LNHDA, SQIVND (reference sequence). The CDR3 length is 15 residues. The V and J ends lost 1 base and 3 bases, in that order; junction bases with no gene match: 3. The CDR3 bases are TGTGCCAGTAGTATAGGCCGGGACAGGGGCTACGAGCAGTACTTC. It translates to CASSIGRDRGYEQYF.

The CDR3 region is CASSLSTGAETQYF. In DNA, the CDR3 is TGTGCCAGCAGCCTTTCGACAGGGGCCGAGACCCAGTACTTC. The chain recombines TRBV3-1 (or the pseudogene TRBV3-2) with TRBJ2-5, with TRBD1 matching over 8 bases. Germline V gene data show CDR1 as LGHDT and CDR2 as YNNKEL (reference sequence). Losses at the gene ends were 4 bases for V and 5 bases for J; bases not matched to a gene: 6. The CDR3 has 14 residues.

J is TRBJ2-4 and V is TRBV28; 16 nucleotides agree with TRBD2. V lost 5 bases, J lost 0 bases, and 10 bases stayed unmatched. The CDR3 is 20 residues long. The germline gives CDR1 MDHEN, CDR2 SYDVKM. The CDR3 DNA sequence: TGTGCCAGCAGTCTCTACGGGACTAGCGGGGGGGGGTTAGCCAAAAACATTCAGTACTTC. Translated: CASSLYGTSGGGLAKNIQYF.

The genes are TRBV4-3 and TRBJ2-3, with no clear D. Germline V gene sequence: CDR1 LGHNA, CDR2 YSLEER. V was trimmed by 0 bases and J by 2 bases, leaving 3 bases between them. This CDR3 comprises 13 residues. The CDR3 DNA follows: TGCGCCAGCAGCCAAGATTTCACAGATACGCAGTATTTT. Protein: CASSQDFTDTQYF.

V usage is TRBV19 and J usage is TRBJ1-1; TRBD1 aligns across 7 bases. Trimming took 5 bases from V and 2 from J; bases not matched to a gene: 8. Germline CDR1 and CDR2: LNHDA and SQIVND (reference sequence). The CDR3 has 15 residues. This CDR3 reads CASSPRQGANTEAFF. As DNA, the CDR3 is TGTGCCAGTAGTCCAAGACAGGGAGCTAACACTGAAGCTTTCTTT.

V usage is TRBV7-9 and J usage is TRBJ1-1; no reliable D call. This CDR3 is 15 amino acids long. The ends were cut back, 1 base at V and 1 base at J, with 10 bases in the middle. Germline V gene lookup returns CDR1 SEHNR and CDR2 FQNEAQ (reference sequence). Here the CDR3 reads CASSLGLSSNTEAFF. CDR3 nucleotide sequence: TGTGCCAGCAGCTTAGGTCTCAGTTCGAACACTGAAGCTTTCTTT.

The chain has TRBV19 and TRBJ2-7, with D perhaps assigned TRBD1 or TRBD2 (6 bases each). The germline CDR1 and CDR2 sequences are LNHDA and SQIVND (reference sequence). This CDR3 has 13 residues. The V end was cut by 5 bases, the J end by 2 bases, with 10 bases between. The CDR3 region is CASSPGAPYEQYF. The CDR3 DNA reads as TGTGCCAGTAGTCCGGGGGCCCCCTACGAGCAGTACTTC.

The chain combines TRBV28 with TRBJ1-3; 8 bases line up with TRBD1. The length of the CDR3 is 15 residues. Per the germline V gene, CDR1 is MDHEN and CDR2 is SYDVKM. Trimming removed 3 bases from V and 4 bases from J; junction bases left unmatched: 5. The DNA for the CDR3 is TGTGCCAGCAGTTTGCAGGGGGCGCGGGGAAACACCATATATTTT. It encodes CASSLQGARGNTIYF.

The chain recombines TRBV5-6 with TRBJ1-1; D gene unclear. Germline loops: CDR1 SGHDT, CDR2 YYEEEE. The CDR3 consists of 16 residues. V shed 1 base and J shed 0 bases, with 13 bases lying between them. CDR3 loop: CASSLLGLLMNTEAFF. CDR3 DNA: TGTGCCAGCAGCTTGCTCGGCCTCTTAATGAACACTGAAGCTTTCTTT.

The chain carries TRBV18 and TRBJ2-1; TRBD2 matches at 8 bases. The germline gives CDR1 KGHSH, CDR2 LQKENI. The CDR3 is 13 residues long. The V and J ends lost 3 bases and 9 bases, in that order; junction bases with no gene match: 4. The CDR3 spells CASSPPGGGEQFF. The CDR3 region has the DNA TGTGCCAGCTCACCCCCGGGGGGGGGTGAGCAGTTCTTC. Based on the CDR3 plus reference TRBV18 and TRBJ2-1, the full variable domain is NAGVMQNPRHLVRRRGQEARLRCSPMKGHSHVYWYRQLPEEGLKFMVYLQKENIIDESGMPKERFSAEFPKEGPSILRIQQVVRGDSAAYFCASSPPGGGEQFFGPGTRLTVL.

The chain carries TRBV9 and TRBJ1-1; possibly TRBD1 for D (6 bases). Per the germline V gene, CDR1 is SGDLS and CDR2 is YYNGEE. V lost 4 bases to trimming and J lost 2 bases, with 12 bases between them. CDR3 length: 14 residues. The CDR3 loop reads CASSSEGGNTEAFF. CDR3 coding DNA: TGTGCCAGCAGCAGCGAGGGGGGAAACACTGAAGCTTTCTTT.

This chain uses TRBV7-8 with TRBJ1-3, with TRBD1 matching 7 bases. This CDR3 is 17 amino acids long. CDR1 is SGHVS, CDR2 FQNEAQ, per germline. The junction had 5 bases not matched to a gene; V was cut back by 0 bases and J by 0 bases. CDR3 sequence (DNA): TGTGCCAGCAGCTTAGCGCAGGGGGAACACTCTGGAAACACCATATATTTT. It translates to CASSLAQGEHSGNTIYF.

The J gene is TRBJ1-1, the V gene TRBV4-1; D not certain. Germline loops: CDR1 MGHRA, CDR2 YSYEKL. The V gene lost 0 bases and the J gene lost 0 bases, with 8 bases spanning the gap. This CDR3 is 15 amino acids long. CDR3 protein: CASSQENRMNTEAFF. The CDR3 DNA is TGCGCCAGCAGCCAAGAAAACAGAATGAACACTGAAGCTTTCTTT.

The CDR3 bases are TGTGCCAGCAGTACATCAGGGGGCTTCGAAAAACTGTTTTTT. Protein: CASSTSGGFEKLFF. The genes are TRBV6-6 and TRBJ1-4, with TRBD1 matching 8 bases. Germline-derived CDR1 and CDR2 are MNHNY and SVGAGI (reference sequence). The CDR3 covers 14 residues. The V segment lost 5 bases and the J segment 8 bases; nucleotides outside the gene matches: 7.

J is TRBJ2-3 and V is TRBV5-6; TRBD2 aligns across 15 bases. The CDR3 covers 16 residues. Germline CDR1 and CDR2: SGHDT and YYEEEE. Trimming removed 4 bases from V and 4 bases from J; junction bases left unmatched: 4. CDR3 protein: CASSKGLAGGADTQYF. CDR3 bases: TGTGCCAGCAGCAAAGGACTAGCGGGGGGGGCAGATACGCAGTATTTT.

The V and J genes are TRBV21-1 and TRBJ1-1. TRBV21-1 is a known pseudogene. There are 16 residues in the CDR3. The CDR3 coding sequence is TGTGCCAGCAGCAAAGAACGGGGGGGAGGGTTGACTGAAGCTTTCTTT. Residues: CASSKERGGGLTEAFF.